Detailed here is one TCR beta chain. The CDR3 length is 15 residues. CDR1 is MGHDK, CDR2 SYGVNS, per germline. Trimming cost V 3 bases and J 1 base, with 10 bases left between them. The data originate from a study of response to subunit inactivated influenza vaccine. TCRdb used MiXCR to reprocess the RT-PCR reads, holding one entry per CDR3 protein. The sample has more than 450,000 distinct CDR3 sequences; about 10% are singletons. The same sample was also studied in work on T cells expressing NK-cell markers. That source reports: A 5'RACE template switching approach incorporating UMIs was used to make TCR beta cDNA. Beta-chain profiling covered CD3+CD56+NKG2C+, CD3+CD56+NKG2C- and CD3+CD56-NKG2C+ sorted subsets. In a few donors, dominant clonotypes made up about 25-65% of CD3+CD56-NKG2C+ cells. Nothing established the HCMV specificity of expanded NKG2C+ T cell clones.

The sequencing used PBMCs from blood, collected on the day of vaccination. V is TRBV25-1 and J is TRBJ2-4; D is unclear. This receptor was identified in a man in his forties or fifties who received an inactivated influenza vaccine. In DNA, the CDR3 is TGTGCCAGCAGTGAGTCTGAGGTGGCCAAAAACATTCAGTACTTC. Translating gives CASSESEVAKNIQYF.